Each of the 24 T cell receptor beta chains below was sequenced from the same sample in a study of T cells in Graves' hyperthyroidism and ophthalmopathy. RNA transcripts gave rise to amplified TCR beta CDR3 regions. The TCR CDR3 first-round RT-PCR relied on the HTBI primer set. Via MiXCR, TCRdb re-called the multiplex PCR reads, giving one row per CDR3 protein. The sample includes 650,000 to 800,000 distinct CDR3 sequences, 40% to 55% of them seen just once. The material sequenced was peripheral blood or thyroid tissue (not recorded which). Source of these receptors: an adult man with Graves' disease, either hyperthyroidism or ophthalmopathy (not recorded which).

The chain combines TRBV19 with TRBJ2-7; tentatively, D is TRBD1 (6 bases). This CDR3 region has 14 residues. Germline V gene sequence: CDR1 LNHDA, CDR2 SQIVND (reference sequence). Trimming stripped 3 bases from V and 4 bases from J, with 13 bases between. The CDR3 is CASSIPGHTYEQYF. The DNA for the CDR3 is TGTGCCAGTAGTATCCCGGGACATACTTACGAGCAGTACTTC.

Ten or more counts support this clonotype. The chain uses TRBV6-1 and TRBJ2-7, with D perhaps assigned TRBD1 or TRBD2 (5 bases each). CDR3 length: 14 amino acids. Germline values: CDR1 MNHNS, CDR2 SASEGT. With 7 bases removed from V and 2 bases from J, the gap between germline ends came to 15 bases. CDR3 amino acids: CASTGQGRTYEQYF. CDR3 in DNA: TGTGCCAGCACAGGGCAGGGACGCACCTACGAGCAGTACTTC.

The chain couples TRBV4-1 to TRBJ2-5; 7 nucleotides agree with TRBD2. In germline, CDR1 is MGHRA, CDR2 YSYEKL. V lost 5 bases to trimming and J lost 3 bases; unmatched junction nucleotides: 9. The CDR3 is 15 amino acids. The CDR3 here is CASSGKLATEETQYF. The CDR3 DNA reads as TGCGCCAGCAGCGGCAAACTAGCGACGGAAGAGACCCAGTACTTC.

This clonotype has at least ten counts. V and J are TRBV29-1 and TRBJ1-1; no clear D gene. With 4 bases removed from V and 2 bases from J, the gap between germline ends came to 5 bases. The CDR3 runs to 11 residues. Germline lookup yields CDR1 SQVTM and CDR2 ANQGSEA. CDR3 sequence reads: CSVGDNTEAFF. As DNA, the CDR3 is TGCAGCGTTGGAGATAACACTGAAGCTTTCTTT. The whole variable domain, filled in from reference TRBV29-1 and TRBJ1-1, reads SAVISQKPSRDICQRGTSLTIQCQVDSQVTMMFWYRQQPGQSLTLIATANQGSEATYESGFVIDKFPISRPNLTFSTLTVSNMSPEDSSIYLCSVGDNTEAFFGQGTRLTVV.

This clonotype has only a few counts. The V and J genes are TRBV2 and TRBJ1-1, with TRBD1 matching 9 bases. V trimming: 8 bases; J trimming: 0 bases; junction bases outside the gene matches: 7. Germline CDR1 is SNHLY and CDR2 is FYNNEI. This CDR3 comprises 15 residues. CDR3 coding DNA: TGTGCCAGCCTAGAGACAGGGGGATTGAACACTGAAGCTTTCTTT. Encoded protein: CASLETGGLNTEAFF.

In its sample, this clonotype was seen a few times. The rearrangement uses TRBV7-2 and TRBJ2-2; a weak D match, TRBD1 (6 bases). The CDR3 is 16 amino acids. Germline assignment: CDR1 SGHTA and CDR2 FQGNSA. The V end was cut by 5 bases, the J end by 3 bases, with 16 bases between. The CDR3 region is CASSQVNRVHTGELFF. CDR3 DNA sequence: TGTGCCAGCAGCCAAGTGAACAGGGTGCACACCGGGGAGCTGTTTTTT.

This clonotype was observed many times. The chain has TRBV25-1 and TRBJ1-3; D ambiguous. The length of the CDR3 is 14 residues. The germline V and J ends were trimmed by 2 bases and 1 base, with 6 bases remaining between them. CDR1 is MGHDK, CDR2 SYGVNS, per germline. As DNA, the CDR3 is TGTGCCAGCAGTGAAGAAAGTTCTGGAAACACCATATATTTT. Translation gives CASSEESSGNTIYF.

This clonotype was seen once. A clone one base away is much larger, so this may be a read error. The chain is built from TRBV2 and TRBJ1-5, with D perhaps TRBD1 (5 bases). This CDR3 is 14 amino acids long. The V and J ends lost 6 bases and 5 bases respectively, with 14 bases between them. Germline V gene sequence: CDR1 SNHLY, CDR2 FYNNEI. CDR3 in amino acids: CASSMRGGHQPQHF. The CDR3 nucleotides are TGTGCCAGCAGCATGAGGGGAGGGCATCAGCCCCAGCATTTT.

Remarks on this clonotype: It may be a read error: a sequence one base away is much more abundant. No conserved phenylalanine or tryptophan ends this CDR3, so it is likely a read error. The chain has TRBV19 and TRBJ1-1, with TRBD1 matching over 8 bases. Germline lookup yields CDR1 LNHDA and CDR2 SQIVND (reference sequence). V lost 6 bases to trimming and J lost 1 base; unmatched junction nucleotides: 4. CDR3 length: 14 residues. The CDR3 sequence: CASSHRGENTEAFL. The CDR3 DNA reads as TGTGCCAGTAGCCACAGGGGGGAGAACACTGAAGCTTTCCTT.

The CDR3 DNA is TGTGCCAGCAGTCGCGATCCCCGGGGGGATGGCTACACCTTC. This gives the protein CASSRDPRGDGYTF. The rearrangement uses TRBV2 and TRBJ1-2, with D maybe TRBD1 (5 bases). Germline V gene sequence: CDR1 SNHLY, CDR2 FYNNEI. The CDR3 has 14 amino acids. The V end lost 5 bases, the J end lost 6 bases, and 16 bases lay between the germline ends.

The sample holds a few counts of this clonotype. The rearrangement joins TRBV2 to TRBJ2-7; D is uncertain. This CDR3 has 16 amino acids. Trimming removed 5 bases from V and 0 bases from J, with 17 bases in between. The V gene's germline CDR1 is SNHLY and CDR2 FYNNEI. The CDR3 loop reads CASSYRLGADSYEQYF. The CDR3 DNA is TGTGCCAGCAGTTACCGTCTAGGTGCAGACTCCTACGAGCAGTACTTC.

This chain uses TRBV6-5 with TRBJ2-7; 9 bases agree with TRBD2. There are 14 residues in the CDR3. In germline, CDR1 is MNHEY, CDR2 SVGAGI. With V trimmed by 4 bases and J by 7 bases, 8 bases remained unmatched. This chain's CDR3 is CASSSEGLAAEQYF. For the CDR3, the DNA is TGTGCCAGCAGTTCAGAGGGACTAGCAGCAGAGCAGTACTTC.

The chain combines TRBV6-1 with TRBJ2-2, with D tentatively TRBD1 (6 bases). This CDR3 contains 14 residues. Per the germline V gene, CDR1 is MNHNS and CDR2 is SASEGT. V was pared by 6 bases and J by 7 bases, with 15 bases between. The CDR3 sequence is CASREHRAGGELFF. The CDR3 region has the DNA TGTGCCAGCAGGGAACACAGGGCTGGCGGGGAGCTGTTTTTT.

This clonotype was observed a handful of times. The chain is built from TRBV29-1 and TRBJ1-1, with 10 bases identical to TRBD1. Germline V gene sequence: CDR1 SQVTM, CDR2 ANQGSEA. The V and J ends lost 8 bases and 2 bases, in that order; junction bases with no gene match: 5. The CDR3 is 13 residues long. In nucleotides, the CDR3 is TGCAGCTTAGGACAGGGGGGAAACACTGAAGCTTTCTTT. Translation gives CSLGQGGNTEAFF. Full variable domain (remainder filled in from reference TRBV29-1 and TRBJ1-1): SAVISQKPSRDICQRGTSLTIQCQVDSQVTMMFWYRQQPGQSLTLIATANQGSEATYESGFVIDKFPISRPNLTFSTLTVSNMSPEDSSIYLCSLGQGGNTEAFFGQGTRLTVV.

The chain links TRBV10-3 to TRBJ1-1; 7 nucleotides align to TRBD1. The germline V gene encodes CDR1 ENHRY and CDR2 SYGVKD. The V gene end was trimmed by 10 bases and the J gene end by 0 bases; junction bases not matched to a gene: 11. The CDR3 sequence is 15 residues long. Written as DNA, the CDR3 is TGTGCCAGCTCGGAACCGGGACAGATGAACACTGAAGCTTTCTTT. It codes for CASSEPGQMNTEAFF.

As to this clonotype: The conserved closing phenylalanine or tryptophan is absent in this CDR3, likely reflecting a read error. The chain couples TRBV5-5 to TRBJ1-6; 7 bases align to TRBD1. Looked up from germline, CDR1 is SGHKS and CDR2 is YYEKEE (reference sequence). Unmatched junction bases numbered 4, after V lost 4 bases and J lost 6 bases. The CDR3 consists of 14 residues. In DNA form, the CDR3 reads TGTGCCAGCAGCCGACAGGGATTTAATTCACCCCTCCACCTT. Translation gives CASSRQGFNSPLHL.

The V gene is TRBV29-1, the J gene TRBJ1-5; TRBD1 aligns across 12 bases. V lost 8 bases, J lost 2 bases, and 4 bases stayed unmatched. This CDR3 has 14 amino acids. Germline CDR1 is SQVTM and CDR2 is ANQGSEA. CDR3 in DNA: TGCAGCTTCGGGGACAGGGGGCGCAATCAGCCCCAGCATTTT. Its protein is CSFGDRGRNQPQHF.

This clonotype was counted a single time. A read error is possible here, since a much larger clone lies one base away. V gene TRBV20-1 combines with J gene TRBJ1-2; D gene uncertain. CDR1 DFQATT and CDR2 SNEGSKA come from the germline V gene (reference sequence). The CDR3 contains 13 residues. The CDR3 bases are TGCGGTGCTAGAGATCGCAGAAGAGATGGCTACACCTTC. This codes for CGARDRRRDGYTF.

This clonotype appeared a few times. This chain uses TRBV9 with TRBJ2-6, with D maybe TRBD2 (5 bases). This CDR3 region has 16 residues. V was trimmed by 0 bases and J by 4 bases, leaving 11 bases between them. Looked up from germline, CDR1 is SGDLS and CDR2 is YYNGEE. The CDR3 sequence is CASSVGLRAGANVLTF. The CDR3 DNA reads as TGTGCCAGCAGCGTAGGGTTGAGGGCCGGGGCCAACGTCCTGACTTTC.

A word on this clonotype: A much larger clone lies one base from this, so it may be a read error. The CDR3 sequence: CASSLGKGPYEQYF. DNA for the CDR3: TGTGCTAGCAGCTTAGGCAAGGGGCCCTACGAGCAGTACTTC. The V and J genes are TRBV7-7 and TRBJ2-7, with D maybe TRBD1 (5 bases). Per the germline V gene, CDR1 is SSHAT and CDR2 is FNYEAQ (reference sequence). This CDR3 contains 14 residues.

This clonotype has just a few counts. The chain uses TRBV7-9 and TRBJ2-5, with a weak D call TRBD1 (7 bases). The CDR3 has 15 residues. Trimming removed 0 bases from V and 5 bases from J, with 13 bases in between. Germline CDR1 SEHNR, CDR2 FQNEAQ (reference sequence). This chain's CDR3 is CASSLAEGAWETQYF. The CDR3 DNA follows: TGTGCCAGCAGCTTAGCGGAGGGGGCTTGGGAGACCCAGTACTTC.

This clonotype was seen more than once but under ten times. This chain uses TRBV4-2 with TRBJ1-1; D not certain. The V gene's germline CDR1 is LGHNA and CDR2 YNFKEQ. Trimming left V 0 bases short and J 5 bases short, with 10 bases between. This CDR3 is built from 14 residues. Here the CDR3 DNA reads TGTGCCAGCAGCCAAGATTCCTCGGGAACTGAAGCTTTCTTT. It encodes CASSQDSSGTEAFF.

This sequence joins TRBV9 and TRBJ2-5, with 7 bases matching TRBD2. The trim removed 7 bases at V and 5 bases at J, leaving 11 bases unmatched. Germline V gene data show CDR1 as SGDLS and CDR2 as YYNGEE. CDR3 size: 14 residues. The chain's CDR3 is CASSPDLRGETQYF. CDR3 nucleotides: TGTGCCAGCTCACCGGATCTGCGGGGGGAGACCCAGTACTTC.

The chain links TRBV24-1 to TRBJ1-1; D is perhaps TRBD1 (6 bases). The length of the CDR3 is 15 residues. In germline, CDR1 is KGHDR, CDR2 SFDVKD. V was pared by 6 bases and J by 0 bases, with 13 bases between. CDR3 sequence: CATSPRGSMNTEAFF. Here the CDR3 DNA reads TGTGCCACCAGTCCCAGGGGAAGCATGAACACTGAAGCTTTCTTT.